The clone carrying this T cell receptor beta chain was picked up many times. Its specificity is not known. The data stem from a study of regulatory T cells in long-lasting Graves disease. General study points: Persistent cases of Graves' showed reduced TCR diversity relative to newly diagnosed patients.

Time point meaning: newly diagnosed GD, antithyroid drugs for less than 3 months. Making the TCR library involved RNA that had been extracted from PBMCs. Patients met American Thyroid Association criteria for Graves' disease. Nine milliliters of peripheral blood went into EDTA tubes. The CDR3 is made up of 15 amino acids. Between the trimmed V and J ends, which lost 4 bases and 1 base, there was a span of 14 bases. Per the germline V gene, CDR1 is SGHRS and CDR2 is YFSETQ. For TCR beta, libraries came from iRepertoire HTBI primers and Arm-PCR of CDR3 regions. Each CDR3 protein is one row after TCRdb ran MiXCR on the multiplex PCR reads. The data contain a few hundred thousand distinct CDR3 sequences, around 15% of them singletons. The data were also submitted as part of a second study, on T cells in Graves' hyperthyroidism and ophthalmopathy.

Sequenced here: peripheral blood mononuclear cells (PBMCs), sampled at new diagnosis, from a patient treated with antithyroid drugs. The J gene is TRBJ1-1, the V gene TRBV5-1, with a possible D match to TRBD1 (6 bases). This TCR was recovered from a woman aged 18 to 35 with Graves disease. The DNA for the CDR3 is TGCGCCAGCAGCCCACAGGGTTATCGGAACACTGAAGCTTTCTTT. It specifies CASSPQGYRNTEAFF.